This T cell receptor (beta chain) is drawn from a study of control samples from healthy donors and cancer patients. The V gene's germline CDR1 is SGDLS and CDR2 YYNGEE. This CDR3 has 17 amino acids. J was trimmed by 5 bases and V by 0 bases; bases with no gene match: 10. Profiling relied on immunoSEQ multiplex PCR, and the TCRdb table lists in-frame clones only, not all of them. The sample includes around 130,000 clones, approximately 91% seen only once; the top ten take roughly 3.4%. The chain couples TRBV9 to TRBJ2-5, with 10 bases matching TRBD2. The clonotype comes from a man aged 50 to 59 in good health. The source material was blood. CDR3 in amino acids: CASSVAVGTSAWETQYF. CDR3 in DNA: TGTGCCAGCAGCGTAGCCGTGGGGACTAGCGCTTGGGAGACCCAGTACTTC.